This TCR beta chain emerged from a study of identical twins. TCRdb used MiXCR to reprocess the 5' RACE reads, holding one entry per CDR3 protein. The data show 550,000 to 800,000 distinct CDR3 sequences, about 7.6% seen once. The CDR3 has 18 residues. Germline CDR1 is SNHLY and CDR2 is FYNNEI. Unmatched junction bases numbered 13, after V lost 10 bases and J lost 3 bases. The same sample was also used in a study of yellow fever vaccine responses in identical twins.

The receptor was derived from a woman aged 18-35 years in good health. The specimen was PBMCs. The V gene is TRBV2, the J gene TRBJ2-2; TRBD2 aligns across 14 bases. This CDR3 is CATRLAGGPSSYTGELFF. CDR3 in DNA: TGTGCCACCAGACTAGCGGGGGGGCCCTCTTCTTACACCGGGGAGCTGTTTTTT.